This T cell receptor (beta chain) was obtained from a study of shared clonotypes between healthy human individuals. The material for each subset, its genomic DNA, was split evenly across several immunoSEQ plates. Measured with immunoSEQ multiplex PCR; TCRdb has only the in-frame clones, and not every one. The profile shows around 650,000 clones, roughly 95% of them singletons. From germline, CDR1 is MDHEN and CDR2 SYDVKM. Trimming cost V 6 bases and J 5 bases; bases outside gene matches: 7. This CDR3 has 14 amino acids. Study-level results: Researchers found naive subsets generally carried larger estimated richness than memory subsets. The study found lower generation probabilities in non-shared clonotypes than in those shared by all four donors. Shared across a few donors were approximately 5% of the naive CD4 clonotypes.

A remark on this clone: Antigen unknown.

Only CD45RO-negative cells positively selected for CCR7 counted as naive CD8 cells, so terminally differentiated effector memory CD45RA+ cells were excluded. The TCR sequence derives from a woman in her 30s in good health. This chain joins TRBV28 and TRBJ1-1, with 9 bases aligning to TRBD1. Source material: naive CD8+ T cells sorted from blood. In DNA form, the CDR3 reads TGTGCCAGCAGGAGAGGACAGGGGATGACTGAAGCTTTCTTT. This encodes CASRRGQGMTEAFF.